This T cell receptor (beta chain) was retrieved from a study of T cells after posttransplantation cyclophosphamide listed by TCRdb under 2016. With respect to the entire study: Using TRB sequencing, the study followed how the T cell repertoire reconstituted after myeloablative bone marrow transplantation in which posttransplantation cyclophosphamide served as GVHD prophylaxis. Blood from every one of the 30 to 40 PTCy patients who had 1-year posttransplant specimens underwent TRB sequencing. Because TRA and TRB clonality were tightly correlated in fewer than 10 samples, subsequent TCR analyses were focused on TRB only. Samples from around 40 PTCy-treated patients and approximately 16 related bone marrow donors of those patients were subjected to antigen receptor sequencing. In 3 patients, TRB sequencing was also performed on up to roughly 3 more blood samples taken 2 to 5.2 years after transplant, and in 4 patients, pretransplant blood was also TRB-sequenced. Public TRB sequences were searched against a database of over 3,600 sequences associated with responses to pathogens, tumor antigens, self-antigens and alloantigens.

V is pruned by 0 bases and J by 6 bases, leaving 6 bases of the junction without a gene match. Sequences SGHTA (CDR1) and FQGNSA (CDR2) are obtained from the germline V gene. The CDR3 numbers 16 residues from cysteine through phenylalanine. Only the CDR3 part of the read is kept: 48 bases, read in frame from the first base. To count as naive, T cells had to be viable CD3+CD4+ or CD3+CD8+ cells with a CCR7+CD45RA+CD45RO-CD95-CD27+CD28+ profile. Related bone marrow donors provided peripheral blood samples on the day of marrow donation. Peripheral blood and bone marrow mononuclear cells were isolated by Ficoll-Hypaque density centrifugation and were cryopreserved. CD4+ and CD8+ T cells, including naive and memory subsets, were sorted by FACS on a FACSAria II. TRB sequencing was run on genomic DNA with either the immunoSEQ assay at survey resolution or the hsTCRB kit. The authors processed their data as follows. The immunoSEQ software was used for initial read processing, and the LymphoSeq R package was used for repertoire analyses. Clonality was computed as 1 minus normalized Shannon entropy, and a Gini coefficient was also calculated for each TRB dataset. Phenotypes of unsorted samples were inferred by mapping TRB sequences from sorted subsets of the recipient or donor onto unsorted samples of the same recipient. Not all clones reach the TCRdb copy of this immuneACCESS table, which keeps in-frame sequences only. Checked studies attribute under half of the gap to unresolved V genes and leave the rest unexplained. Clone size and V and J calls were adopted from that table, with D and trimming inferred from the DNA. Here the sample has under 35,000 clones; 90% to 95% occur a single time. In total, the top ten clones hold 0.2% to 0.3% of the sample.

What the research found in general, with its limitations: Across approximately 45 patients, TRB clonality was highly associated with recipient CMV seropositivity and CMV reactivation, and diversity in PTCy patients was similar to diversity in CNI/methotrexate controls. The TRB repertoires of T cells infiltrating skin or GI tract showed only limited overlap with the TRB repertoires of T cells in blood. Donor-recipient similarity was low at 1-2 months but increased during the first year, and donor CD8+ memory clones often dominated later blood repertoires.

With respect to this clone: It lacks a known antigen. There are no base qualities to consult, and no much larger clone falls within one base.

The clonotype originates from a woman in her sixties or seventies in good health, CMV-negative, and a related stem cell transplant donor. The rearrangement joined TRBV7-2 to TRBJ1-4; TRBD1 lines up with 8 middle nucleotides. The specimen sequenced was naive CD4+ T cells sorted from PBMCs. The CDR3 protein: CASSLAGTGLYEKLFF. The nucleotide sequence is TGTGCCAGCAGCTTAGCCGGGACAGGACTTTATGAAAAACTGTTTTTT. The full variable domain, completed from the reference TRBV7-2 and TRBJ1-4 proteins outside the CDR3, reads GAGVSQSPSNKVTEKGKDVELRCDPISGHTALYWYRQSLGQGLEFLIYFQGNSAPDKSGLPSDRFSAERTGGSVSTLTIQRTQQEDSAVYLCASSLAGTGLYEKLFFGSGTQLSVL.